Following are 21 T cell receptor beta chains from one sample sequenced in a study of cytomegalovirus exposure and HLA in healthy donors. 13 Jbeta primers and 60 Vbeta primers were used for the PCR. Here immunoSEQ multiplex PCR was the method, and the copy in TCRdb shows in-frame clones only, minus some. The sample has about 93,000 clones; around three fifths are singletons. Sequencing was performed on PBMCs. These receptors were taken from a boy aged 10-17 years in good health and CMV-seropositive.

The V and J genes are TRBV5-1 and TRBJ2-2; tentatively, D is TRBD2 (6 bases). Germline loops: CDR1 SGHRS, CDR2 YFSETQ. The V end lost 3 bases, the J end lost 1 base, and 13 bases lay between the germline ends. The CDR3 contains 16 residues. CDR3 bases: TGCGCCAGCAGCTCCCTTGGGGGGAGGAACACCGGGGAGCTGTTTTTT. Amino acid sequence: CASSSLGGRNTGELFF.

This clone came up once. V gene TRBV30 combines with J gene TRBJ2-1, with no clear D. The CDR3 length is 13 residues. The V and J ends lost 5 bases and 2 bases respectively, with 10 bases between them. Germline CDR1 is GTSNPN and CDR2 is SVGIG (reference sequence). The CDR3 loop is CAWATPPYNEQFF. DNA for the CDR3: TGTGCCTGGGCGACTCCTCCCTACAATGAGCAGTTCTTC.

This clone turned up a few times. The genes are TRBV5-4 and TRBJ2-1, with a tentative D call TRBD2 (5 bases). This CDR3 is built from 14 residues. V lost 3 bases and J 4 bases, leaving 11 bases between the germline ends. The germline V gene has CDR1 SGHNT and CDR2 YYREEE (reference sequence). This chain's CDR3 is CASSSEALYNEQFF. In DNA, the CDR3 is TGTGCCAGCAGCTCGGAGGCTCTGTACAATGAGCAGTTCTTC.

The genes are TRBV7-9 and TRBJ2-1, with D possibly being TRBD2 (6 bases). The V gene's germline CDR1 is SEHNR and CDR2 FQNEAQ (reference sequence). The germline V and J ends were trimmed by 1 base and 13 bases, with 11 bases remaining between them. The CDR3 contains 12 residues. CDR3 protein: CASSLGWGEQFF. The CDR3 DNA is TGTGCCAGCAGCTTAGGTTGGGGGGAACAGTTCTTC.

The gene calls are TRBV6-5 and TRBJ2-7; TRBD1 matches 9 bases. CDR1 and CDR2 from the germline V gene are MNHEY and SVGAGI. The CDR3 is 12 amino acids. After removal of 11 bases from V and 5 bases from J, the junction contained 7 bases not matched to a gene. This CDR3 is CAPRGTGNEQYF. CDR3 DNA: TGTGCCCCAAGGGGGACAGGGAACGAGCAGTACTTC.

The V and J genes are TRBV7-6 and TRBJ1-2; D might be TRBD1 (5 bases). The V gene lost 0 bases and the J gene lost 6 bases, with 14 bases spanning the gap. Germline-derived CDR1 and CDR2 are SGHVS and FNYEAQ. The CDR3 has 15 residues. The CDR3 spells CASSLASRGTDGYTF. CDR3 nucleotides: TGTGCCAGCAGCTTAGCGTCTAGAGGGACTGATGGCTACACCTTC. The variable domain in full, with the rest retrieved from reference TRBV7-6 and TRBJ1-2, is GAGVSQSPRYKVTKRGQDVALRCDPISGHVSLYWYRQALGQGPEFLTYFNYEAQQDKSGLPNDRFSAERPEGSISTLTIQRTEQRDSAMYRCASSLASRGTDGYTFGSGTRLTVV.

The chain carries TRBV6-5 and TRBJ1-2; D perhaps matches TRBD1 (5 bases). CDR1 is MNHEY, CDR2 SVGAGI, per germline. The CDR3 has 12 amino acids. The ends were cut back, 4 bases at V and 8 bases at J, with 11 bases in the middle. The CDR3 DNA sequence: TGTGCCAGCAGTTCCGCCGGGGGAGGCTACACCTTC. Protein sequence: CASSSAGGGYTF.

V is TRBV6-5 and J is TRBJ2-3; tentative D call: TRBD2 (5 bases). The CDR3 covers 14 residues. Trimming left V 1 base short and J 4 bases short, with 9 bases between. In germline, CDR1 is MNHEY, CDR2 SVGAGI. Here the CDR3 reads CASSYLGSSDTQYF. The CDR3 region has the DNA TGTGCCAGCAGTTACTTAGGGAGTTCAGATACGCAGTATTTT.

CDR3 sequence: CASSLTALRPQFF. The CDR3 nucleotides read TGTGCCAGCAGTTTAACAGCCCTCAGGCCGCAGTTCTTC. The V call is TRBV28, the J call TRBJ2-1, with unresolved D. Germline V CDR1 and CDR2: MDHEN, SYDVKM. Deletions cut 2 bases from V and 12 bases from J, with 14 bases between. This CDR3 is 13 amino acids long.

V gene TRBV30 combines with J gene TRBJ1-3; TRBD1 matches at 9 bases. Trimming cost V 5 bases and J 1 base; bases outside gene matches: 0. In germline, CDR1 is GTSNPN, CDR2 SVGIG (reference sequence). The CDR3 length is 13 residues. CDR3 sequence (DNA): TGTGCCTGGGGACAGGGGTCTGGAAACACCATATATTTT. Translated, it gives CAWGQGSGNTIYF.

The V call is TRBV6-1, the J call TRBJ1-2, with a tentative D call TRBD1 (6 bases). The germline CDR1 and CDR2 sequences are MNHNS and SASEGT. Deletions cut 7 bases from V and 3 bases from J, with 15 bases between. The CDR3 extends over 14 amino acids. The CDR3 here is CASTKQGSDYGYTF. The CDR3 coding sequence is TGTGCCAGCACTAAACAGGGATCTGACTATGGCTACACCTTC.

The J gene is TRBJ2-1, the V gene TRBV7-3, with TRBD2 matching over 7 bases. Unmatched junction bases numbered 12, after V lost 1 base and J lost 15 bases. The CDR3 has 14 amino acids. Per germline, CDR1 SGHTA and CDR2 FQGTGA. The chain's CDR3 is CASSLRGSSGEGFF. The DNA of the CDR3 is TGTGCCAGCAGCTTAAGGGGTAGCTCGGGGGAGGGGTTCTTC.

The chain recombines TRBV9 with TRBJ1-1; D may be TRBD1 (6 bases). The ends were cut back, 3 bases at V and 0 bases at J, with 12 bases in the middle. Per the germline V gene, CDR1 is SGDLS and CDR2 is YYNGEE. The CDR3 spans 15 residues. The CDR3 DNA follows: TGTGCCAGCAGCGCGATGGACAGACTGAACACTGAAGCTTTCTTT. Translation gives CASSAMDRLNTEAFF.

There are a few counts of this clone. This chain joins TRBV5-8 and TRBJ2-7; 7 bases are a match to TRBD2. This CDR3 region has 18 residues. J lost 0 bases, V lost 1 base, and 13 bases had no gene match. From germline, CDR1 is SGHTS and CDR2 YDEGEE. CDR3 nucleotides: TGTGCCAGCAGCTTGCGGGGGAGGGCGGGGCCGAGCTCCTACGAGCAGTACTTC. This encodes CASSLRGRAGPSSYEQYF.

The rearrangement uses TRBV6-5 and TRBJ2-7, with D tentatively TRBD1 (5 bases). Germline-derived CDR1 and CDR2 are MNHEY and SVGAGI. The CDR3 sequence is 14 residues long. Between the trimmed V and J ends, which lost 5 bases and 5 bases, there was a span of 16 bases. The CDR3 DNA follows: TGTGCCAGCAGTCTAGGTAGGGGCTCGGACGAGCAGTACTTC. It is translated as CASSLGRGSDEQYF.

The chain links TRBV19 to TRBJ2-4; unclear D gene. V gave up 0 bases and J gave up 7 bases, with 7 bases separating them. CDR1 and CDR2 (germline): LNHDA, SQIVND (reference sequence). The CDR3 length is 13 residues. The CDR3 DNA follows: TGTGCCAGTAGTATAGACCCCTCGAACATTCAGTACTTC. This translates into CASSIDPSNIQYF.

This clone was seen only a few times. This chain joins TRBV7-9 and TRBJ2-7; the D gene is possibly TRBD2 (5 bases). This CDR3 contains 14 residues. V was trimmed by 2 bases and J by 9 bases, leaving 17 bases between them. Per the germline V gene, CDR1 is SEHNR and CDR2 is FQNEAQ (reference sequence). CDR3 sequence (DNA): TGTGCCAGCAGCTTACATATAGAGCCACTAGGGCAGTACTTC. Its protein is CASSLHIEPLGQYF.

The chain recombines TRBV4-2 with TRBJ2-1; 10 bases are a match to TRBD2. The CDR3 consists of 16 residues. Germline CDR1 reads LGHNA; CDR2 reads YNFKEQ. The ends lost 0 bases at V and 4 bases at J; junction bases unmatched: 3. The CDR3, as DNA: TGTGCCAGCAGCCAAGACCAGCGGGGGGGTTACAATGAGCAGTTCTTC. Encoded protein: CASSQDQRGGYNEQFF.

This clone was recorded a few times. CDR3 in DNA: TGCGCCAGCAGCTTGGCAACTCAGGGGTCGGGTGAGCAGTACTTC. It codes for CASSLATQGSGEQYF. The chain joins TRBV5-1 to TRBJ2-7, with TRBD1 as a possible D gene (6 bases). V lost 0 bases and J 7 bases, leaving 17 bases between the germline ends. The CDR3 is made up of 15 amino acids. The germline CDR1 and CDR2 sequences are SGHRS and YFSETQ.

This chain joins TRBV11-2 and TRBJ1-2; 8 nucleotides match TRBD1. This CDR3 contains 13 residues. Germline trimming cut 5 bases from V and 5 bases from J; bases unmatched to any gene: 4. CDR1 and CDR2 from the germline V gene are SGHAT and FQNNGV. The CDR3 sequence is CASSPGQGYGYTF. The CDR3 DNA follows: TGTGCCAGCAGCCCAGGACAGGGATATGGCTACACCTTC.

The J gene is TRBJ1-1, the V gene TRBV30; D is possibly TRBD1 (5 bases). Germline CDR1 and CDR2: GTSNPN and SVGIG (reference sequence). V dropped 4 bases and J dropped 7 bases, with 7 bases sitting between them. There are 10 residues in the CDR3. The CDR3 DNA follows: TGTGCCTGGATACAGGTTGAAGCTTTCTTT. This gives the protein CAWIQVEAFF.